This is a list of T cell receptor beta chains from one sample in a study of high-grade serous ovarian cancer treatment subgroups. The data were produced by immunoSEQ multiplex PCR, yet TCRdb's version contains in-frame clones alone and is incomplete. The sample records around 4,500 clones, about 78% being singletons. The sequenced sample was tumor tissue. The receptors originated from a human donor with high-grade serous ovarian cancer. Each CDR3 is given with its conserved first and last residue.

CASSPELAGYNEQFF	TRBV27	TRBJ2-1
CASSPGQGGRNEQFF	TRBV9	TRBJ2-1
CASTPDRSYGYTF	TRBV19	TRBJ1-2
CASSYVWSNTEAFF	TRBV6-6	TRBJ1-1
CASSKRRDTTYGYTF	TRBV11-1	TRBJ1-2
CASRRTSGAGTGELFF	TRBV7-9	TRBJ2-2
CASSQPNRGVLRAFF	TRBV4-3	TRBJ1-1
CASSLTSGTDTQYF	TRBV11-2	TRBJ2-3
CASSQYPPQGMNTEAFF	TRBV4-1	TRBJ1-1
CASSIDRWSSENTGELFF	TRBV19	TRBJ2-2
CASSERAGGYQETQYF	TRBV6-1	TRBJ2-5
CASSPLFTGSDNYGYTF	TRBV18	TRBJ1-2